The source of this TCR beta chain is a study of CD8 T cells in Susac syndrome. TEMRA cells were enriched by FACS, while CD8+ and CD4+ T cells were obtained through a negative isolation that was performed magnetically. After extraction with the RNeasy kit, roughly 0.45 to 1 ug of the RNA was reverse transcribed using random hexamers. An immunoSEQ multiplex PCR amplified TCR beta CDR3 over 54 Vbeta and 13 Jbeta. TCRdb analysed the immunoSEQ multiplex PCR reads with MiXCR anew, one entry per CDR3 protein. The sample has approximately 300,000 distinct CDR3 sequences, 65% to 90% seen once; the top ten hold roughly 0.21%. The sequencing sample was made of CD8+ T cells from PBMCs. This sequence was found in a human donor with multiple sclerosis.

CDR3 sequence (DNA): TGTGCCAGCAGCCTTAACAGTAGAGTCTACGAGCAGTACTTC. Translated, it gives CASSLNSRVYEQYF. The V and J genes are TRBV11-3 and TRBJ2-7; D is unclear. The CDR3 has 14 amino acids. Trimming pared 5 bases from V and 3 bases from J, leaving 14 bases between. CDR1 and CDR2 (germline): SGHNT, YENEEA. Full variable domain (remainder filled in from reference TRBV11-3 and TRBJ2-7): EAGVVQSPRYKIIEKKQPVAFWCNPISGHNTLYWYLQNLGQGPELLIRYENEEAVDDSQLPKDRFSAERLKGVDSTLKIQPAELGDSAVYLCASSLNSRVYEQYFGPGTRLTVT.